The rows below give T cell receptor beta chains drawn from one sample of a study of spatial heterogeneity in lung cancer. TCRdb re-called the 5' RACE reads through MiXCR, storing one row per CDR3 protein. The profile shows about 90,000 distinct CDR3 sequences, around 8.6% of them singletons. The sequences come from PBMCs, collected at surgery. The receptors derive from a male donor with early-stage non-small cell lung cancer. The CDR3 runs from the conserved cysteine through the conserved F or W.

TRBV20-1,CSANSLVGNTIYF
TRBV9,CASSPPGRGYQETQYF
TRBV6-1,CASKSDAKTGELFF
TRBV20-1,CSASLPGTSLYEQYF
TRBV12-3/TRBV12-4,CASRQGPLEAFF
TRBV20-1,CSARAAKNIQYF
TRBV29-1,CSVAVNTEAFF
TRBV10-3,CAIGGTVTDTQYF
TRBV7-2,CASSLDGLPLNEQFF
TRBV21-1,CVSSQRSETQYF
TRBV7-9,CASSGTRTDTQYF
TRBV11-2,CASSARGGVSEQFF
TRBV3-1,CASSPRGRGYTF
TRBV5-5,CASSLYPTGVDYGYTF
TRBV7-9,CASSYLTGYEQYF
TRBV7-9,CASSLASPGVEQYF
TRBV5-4,CASSLASGSRNEQFF
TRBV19,CASSIDTDTQYF
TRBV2,CASSEAGNSYNEQFF
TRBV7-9,CASSLAGVITDTQYF
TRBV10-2,CATQGSLKFTDTQYF
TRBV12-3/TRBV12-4,CASSFRDSGEQYF
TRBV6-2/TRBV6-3,CASSLGLGRRSNQPQHF
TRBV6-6,CASTSGGGNQPQHF
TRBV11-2,CVSSPHTNEKLFF
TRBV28,CASSPDSTNTEAFF
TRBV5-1,CASSSRGTDAGELFF
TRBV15,CATSRDRQGREQYF
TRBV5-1,CASSLGDGDYGYTF
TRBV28,CASSKFSGASSYEQYF
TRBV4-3,CASSQDWVGDQFF
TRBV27,CASRGGESTEAFF
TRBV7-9,CASSLLGRTYEQYF
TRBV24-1,CATSAGWTVGGETQYF
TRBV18,CASSIAAKSYEQYF
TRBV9,CASSVDMGNSPLHF
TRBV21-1,CASSKVAPFRYEQYF
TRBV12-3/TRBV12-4,CASSPRRGAAFF
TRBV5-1,CASSLASGSIYEQFF
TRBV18,CASSSTSGRADGTQYF
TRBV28,CASSPGQGREQYF
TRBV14,CASIGSFADTGELFF
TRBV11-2,CASSLGPRETNEKLSF
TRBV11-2,CASSLRGTPSYEQYF